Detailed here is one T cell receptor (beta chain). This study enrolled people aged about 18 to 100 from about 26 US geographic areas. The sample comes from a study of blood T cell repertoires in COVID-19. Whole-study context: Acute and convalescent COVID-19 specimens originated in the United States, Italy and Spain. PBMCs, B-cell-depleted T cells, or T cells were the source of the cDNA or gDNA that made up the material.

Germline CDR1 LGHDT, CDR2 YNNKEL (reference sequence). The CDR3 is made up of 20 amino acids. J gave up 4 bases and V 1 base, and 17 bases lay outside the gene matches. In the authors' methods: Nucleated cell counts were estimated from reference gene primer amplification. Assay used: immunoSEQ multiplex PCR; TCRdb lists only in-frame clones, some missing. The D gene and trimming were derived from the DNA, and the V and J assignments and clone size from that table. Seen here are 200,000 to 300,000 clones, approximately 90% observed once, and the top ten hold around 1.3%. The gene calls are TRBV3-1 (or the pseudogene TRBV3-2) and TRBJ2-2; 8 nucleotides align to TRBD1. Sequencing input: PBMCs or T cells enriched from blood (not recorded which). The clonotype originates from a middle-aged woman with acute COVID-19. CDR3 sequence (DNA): TGTGCCAGCAGCCAAGTCCCTTCAGGGGGCCAGGTAAGGGCCACCGGGGAGCTGTTTTTT. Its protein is CASSQVPSGGQVRATGELFF.